The present entry profiles one T cell receptor (beta chain) with its context. CDR3 length: 15 residues. Germline CDR1 and CDR2: SGHNT and YYREEE (reference sequence). V was clipped by 0 bases and J by 9 bases; unmatched bases: 12. Primers: 60 V beta forward and 13 J beta reverse. TCRdb keeps only in-frame clones here, not all; method: immunoSEQ multiplex PCR. The sample comprises 80,000 to 100,000 clones, around three quarters of which are singletons, and approximately 5.9% rests with the top ten. The sample comes from a study of glioma-infiltrating T cells after dendritic cell vaccination. The chain carries TRBV5-4 and TRBJ2-7; 7 nucleotides match TRBD2. The specimen was blood, collected before dendritic cell vaccination. This receptor was obtained from a human donor with glioblastoma. CDR3 sequence reads: CASSLGSTSVLGQYF. CDR3 DNA: TGTGCCAGCAGCTTGGGGAGCACTAGCGTTCTAGGGCAGTACTTC.